The next 17 T cell receptor beta chains were all read from a single sample in a study of cytomegalovirus exposure and HLA in healthy donors. The PCR used 60 Vbeta and 13 Jbeta primers. TCRdb's table, derived via immunoSEQ multiplex PCR, lists solely in-frame clones and lacks some. The sample has 180,000 or so clones, approximately 80% seen once. What was sequenced was PBMCs. Receptor source: a female donor in good health and CMV-seronegative.

The chain links TRBV7-9 to TRBJ2-1, with 16 bases matching TRBD2. Trimming cost V 6 bases and J 7 bases; bases outside gene matches: 9. Germline V CDR1 and CDR2: SEHNR, FQNEAQ (reference sequence). The CDR3 is 17 amino acids. This CDR3 reads CASRRGTSGGVWNEQFF. The CDR3 coding sequence is TGTGCCAGCAGGAGAGGGACTAGCGGGGGGGTATGGAATGAGCAGTTCTTC.

There are a few counts of this clone. The chain couples TRBV27 to TRBJ2-1; 9 bases are shared with TRBD1. This CDR3 spans 20 amino acids. CDR1 MNHEY and CDR2 SMNVEV come from the germline V gene (reference sequence). J was trimmed by 0 bases and V by 5 bases; bases with no gene match: 17. As DNA, the CDR3 is TGTGCCAGCAGTATATATGGGACAGGGAATTCCCCGAGCTCCTACAATGAGCAGTTCTTC. Protein sequence: CASSIYGTGNSPSSYNEQFF.

In this sample, this clone turned up a few times. The chain employs TRBV7-3 and TRBJ2-5, with TRBD2 matching over 9 bases. CDR3 length: 14 amino acids. Trimming cost V 7 bases and J 2 bases; bases outside gene matches: 5. Germline V gene sequence: CDR1 SGHTA, CDR2 FQGTGA. The DNA of the CDR3 is TGTGCCAGCAACGCGGGGGGGCGGCAAGAGACCCAGTACTTC. Translation: CASNAGGRQETQYF.

This chain uses TRBV5-1 with TRBJ2-5; TRBD2 matches 14 bases. The germline V gene has CDR1 SGHRS and CDR2 YFSETQ. The ends lost 4 bases at V and 2 bases at J; junction bases unmatched: 7. The CDR3 has 17 residues. CDR3 in DNA: TGCGCCAGCAGCCCAGGGACTAGCGGGGGCCGGCAAGAGACCCAGTACTTC. This sequence encodes CASSPGTSGGRQETQYF.

The rearrangement links TRBV11-3 to TRBJ1-1; D unclear. V lost 1 base to trimming and J lost 0 bases, with 3 bases between them. Germline V gene lookup returns CDR1 SGHNT and CDR2 YENEEA. The CDR3 extends over 13 amino acids. The CDR3 DNA reads TGTGCCAGCAGCTTAGCTGTGAACACTGAAGCTTTCTTT. Translating it yields CASSLAVNTEAFF.

V is TRBV9 and J is TRBJ2-7; 9 positions agree with TRBD2. Germline CDR1 reads SGDLS; CDR2 reads YYNGEE. The CDR3 covers 18 residues. With V trimmed by 0 bases and J by 0 bases, 10 bases remained unmatched. In nucleotides, the CDR3 is TGTGCCAGCAGCGTAGGGGAAGCGGGGGGAGGGATCTCCTACGAGCAGTACTTC. As protein: CASSVGEAGGGISYEQYF.

The chain employs TRBV2 and TRBJ2-7; 8 bases align to TRBD1. From germline, CDR1 is SNHLY and CDR2 FYNNEI. V dropped 5 bases and J dropped 1; count of bases not matched to a gene: 7. The CDR3 sequence is 15 residues long. CDR3: CASSRRQGRSYEQYF. As DNA, the CDR3 is TGTGCCAGCAGTCGGCGACAGGGGAGGTCCTACGAGCAGTACTTC.

In its sample, this clone was seen a few times. The chain uses TRBV7-2 and TRBJ2-2; no firm D call. The V and J ends lost 4 bases and 7 bases respectively, with 13 bases between them. The CDR3 sequence is 14 residues long. Germline values: CDR1 SGHTA, CDR2 FQGNSA. The DNA for the CDR3 is TGTGCCAGCAGCTCCGCTAGGTTCTACGGGGAGCTGTTTTTT. Translation gives CASSSARFYGELFF.

J is TRBJ2-1 and V is TRBV11-2; D ambiguous. V shed 5 bases and J shed 5 bases, with 13 bases lying between them. Germline loops: CDR1 SGHAT, CDR2 FQNNGV. The CDR3 is 14 residues long. CDR3 nucleotides: TGTGCCAGCAGCCCCGAGGTAGTGGACAATGAGCAGTTCTTC. Amino acids: CASSPEVVDNEQFF.

This clone was seen a single time. The chain couples TRBV18 to TRBJ2-5; tentatively, D is TRBD2 (5 bases). Trimming took 3 bases from V and 5 from J, leaving 10 bases between them. The germline V gene encodes CDR1 KGHSH and CDR2 LQKENI. This CDR3 region has 13 residues. The CDR3 loop is CASSPGSGETQYF. The DNA for the CDR3 is TGTGCCAGCTCACCGGGATCGGGGGAGACCCAGTACTTC. Full variable domain (outside the CDR3, taken from reference TRBV18 and TRBJ2-5): NAGVMQNPRHLVRRRGQEARLRCSPMKGHSHVYWYRQLPEEGLKFMVYLQKENIIDESGMPKERFSAEFPKEGPSILRIQQVVRGDSAAYFCASSPGSGETQYFGPGTRLLVL.

The J gene is TRBJ2-3, the V gene TRBV6-1, with 10 positions matching TRBD1. Germline loops: CDR1 MNHNS, CDR2 SASEGT. The junction had 4 bases not matched to a gene; V was cut back by 5 bases and J by 2 bases. There are 15 residues in the CDR3. This chain's CDR3 is CASSPGTGVTDTQYF. The CDR3 DNA reads TGTGCCAGCAGTCCCGGGACAGGGGTCACAGATACGCAGTATTTT.

In its sample, this clone was seen a few times. The V call is TRBV5-1, the J call TRBJ1-5; the D is unclear. From germline, CDR1 is SGHRS and CDR2 YFSETQ. The CDR3 loop spans 16 amino acids. Trimming left V 4 bases short and J 6 bases short, with 20 bases between. In DNA, the CDR3 is TGCGCCAGCAGCCCTGAGCCCGGGGAGGCGTCTCAGCCCCAGCATTTT. It yields the protein CASSPEPGEASQPQHF.

V gene TRBV19 combines with J gene TRBJ2-7; TRBD2 matches 9 bases. This CDR3 comprises 14 residues. Germline V lookup: CDR1 LNHDA, CDR2 SQIVND (reference sequence). The J segment lost 3 bases and the V segment lost 3 bases, leaving 3 bases of the junction unmatched. The CDR3 spells CASSIRTSDYEQYF. The CDR3 DNA is TGTGCCAGTAGTATCCGGACTAGCGACTACGAGCAGTACTTC.

The chain joins TRBV27 to TRBJ2-1, with D tentatively TRBD2 (5 bases). The CDR3 totals 14 residues. Germline V gives CDR1 MNHEY, CDR2 SMNVEV (reference sequence). Trimming stripped 2 bases from V and 7 bases from J, with 12 bases between. The CDR3 DNA reads as TGTGCCAGCAGTTTACTCCGGGGTCGGAATGAGCAGTTCTTC. Translating it yields CASSLLRGRNEQFF.

This clone has a single count. The genes are TRBV6-6 and TRBJ2-7, with D perhaps matching TRBD1 (6 bases). Germline V CDR1 and CDR2: MNHNY, SVGAGI (reference sequence). V was trimmed by 4 bases and J by 1 base, leaving 11 bases between them. This CDR3 has 14 residues. The CDR3 is CASSFRDTSYEQYF. CDR3 sequence (DNA): TGTGCCAGCAGTTTCCGGGACACATCCTACGAGCAGTACTTC.

V gene TRBV30 combines with J gene TRBJ2-1, with 7 bases matching TRBD1. Losses at the gene ends were 0 bases for V and 6 bases for J; bases not matched to a gene: 11. The CDR3 loop spans 16 amino acids. Per the germline V gene, CDR1 is GTSNPN and CDR2 is SVGIG (reference sequence). The chain's CDR3 is CAWSVLPDRIRNEQFF. CDR3 nucleotide sequence: TGTGCCTGGAGTGTACTCCCGGACAGGATACGCAATGAGCAGTTCTTC.

A few counts support this clone. The rearrangement links TRBV6-5 to TRBJ2-2; D is ambiguous. V was clipped by 0 bases and J by 7 bases, with 12 bases between them. The CDR3 is 15 residues long. The germline gives CDR1 MNHEY, CDR2 SVGAGI. In DNA, the CDR3 is TGTGCCAGCAGTTACTCGTTCTTGGAGAACGGGGAGCTGTTTTTT. The encoded protein is CASSYSFLENGELFF.